These 7 T cell receptor beta chains share one sample of origin, sequenced in a study of cytomegalovirus exposure and HLA in healthy donors. Amplification used 60 Vbeta primers and 13 Jbeta primers. Produced via immunoSEQ multiplex PCR; TCRdb's table is partial and in-frame only. The data show under 250,000 clones, 82% seen once. The sequencing sample was made of PBMCs. The receptors were gathered from a man aged 35 to 55 in good health and CMV-seropositive.

V and J are TRBV6-1 and TRBJ2-3; TRBD1 agrees at 7 bases. CDR3 length: 14 residues. Germline trimming cut 8 bases from V and 0 bases from J; bases unmatched to any gene: 5. The germline CDR1 and CDR2 sequences are MNHNS and SASEGT. CDR3 nucleotide sequence: TGTGCCAGCGTTCAGGGGGAAAGCACAGATACGCAGTATTTT. Amino acid sequence: CASVQGESTDTQYF.

The rearrangement links TRBV6-1 to TRBJ2-7; 9 nucleotides match TRBD1. V gave up 7 bases and J gave up 3 bases; unmatched junction bases: 7. Germline CDR1 is MNHNS and CDR2 is SASEGT. CDR3 size: 14 residues. The CDR3: CASIPPGQGYEQYV. The CDR3 nucleotides are TGTGCCAGCATCCCCCCGGGACAGGGCTACGAGCAGTACGTC.

The V and J genes are TRBV29-1 and TRBJ2-7; D is perhaps TRBD1 (5 bases). V was clipped by 6 bases and J by 0 bases, with 9 bases between them. The CDR3 length is 12 residues. Germline V CDR1 and CDR2: SQVTM, ANQGSEA. CDR3 region: CSVADSSYEQYF. The CDR3 nucleotides read TGCAGCGTAGCCGACAGCTCCTACGAGCAGTACTTC.

The J gene is TRBJ2-2, the V gene TRBV18, with 10 bases identical to TRBD1. The CDR3 consists of 15 residues. The germline V gene has CDR1 KGHSH and CDR2 LQKENI. Trimming took 3 bases from V and 4 from J; bases not matched to a gene: 2. The CDR3 sequence: CASSPGQGSTGELFF. The CDR3 region has the DNA TGTGCCAGCTCACCGGGACAGGGGAGCACCGGGGAGCTGTTTTTT.

This chain links TRBV4-1 with TRBJ2-1, with D unresolved. Germline V CDR1 and CDR2: MGHRA, YSYEKL. This CDR3 spans 14 amino acids. Trimming removed 7 bases from V and 6 bases from J, with 16 bases in between. The CDR3 protein is CASTHLEVPNEQFF. CDR3 in DNA: TGCGCCAGCACCCACCTAGAGGTCCCCAATGAGCAGTTCTTC.

The CDR3 loop is CASSSTGGGPSRQFF. The CDR3 DNA sequence: TGTGCCAGCAGCTCAACCGGGGGAGGGCCTTCGCGTCAGTTCTTC. This chain uses TRBV11-3 with TRBJ2-1, with 7 bases lining up with TRBD2. The junction had 16 bases not matched to a gene; V was cut back by 4 bases and J by 13 bases. Germline V gene sequence: CDR1 SGHNT, CDR2 YENEEA. The CDR3 spans 15 residues.

V and J are TRBV25-1 and TRBJ2-2; 15 nucleotides line up with TRBD2. The CDR3 sequence is 18 residues long. Germline V gene sequence: CDR1 MGHDK, CDR2 SYGVNS. Losses at the gene ends were 6 bases for V and 4 bases for J; bases not matched to a gene: 9. CDR3 amino acids: CASSVGLAGGPGTGELFF. DNA of the CDR3: TGTGCCAGCAGCGTCGGACTAGCGGGAGGGCCGGGCACCGGGGAGCTGTTTTTT.